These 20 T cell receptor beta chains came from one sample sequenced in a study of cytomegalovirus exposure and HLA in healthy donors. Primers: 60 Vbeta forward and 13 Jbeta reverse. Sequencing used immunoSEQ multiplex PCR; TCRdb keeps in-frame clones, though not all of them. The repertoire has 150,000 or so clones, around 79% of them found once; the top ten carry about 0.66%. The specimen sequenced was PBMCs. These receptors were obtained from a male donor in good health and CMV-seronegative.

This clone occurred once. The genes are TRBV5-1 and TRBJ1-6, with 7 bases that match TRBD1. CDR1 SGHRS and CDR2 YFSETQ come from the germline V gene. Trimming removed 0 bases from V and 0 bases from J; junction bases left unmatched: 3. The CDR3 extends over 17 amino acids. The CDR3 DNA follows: TGCGCCAGCAGCTTGGAGGGGGCTACCTCCTATAATTCACCCCTCCACTTT. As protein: CASSLEGATSYNSPLHF.

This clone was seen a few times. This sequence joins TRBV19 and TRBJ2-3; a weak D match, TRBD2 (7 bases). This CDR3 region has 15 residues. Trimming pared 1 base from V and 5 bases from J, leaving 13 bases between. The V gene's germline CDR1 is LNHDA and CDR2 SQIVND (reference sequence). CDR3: CASSIGGGQGDTQYF. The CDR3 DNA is TGTGCCAGTAGTATAGGGGGGGGGCAGGGAGATACGCAGTATTTT.

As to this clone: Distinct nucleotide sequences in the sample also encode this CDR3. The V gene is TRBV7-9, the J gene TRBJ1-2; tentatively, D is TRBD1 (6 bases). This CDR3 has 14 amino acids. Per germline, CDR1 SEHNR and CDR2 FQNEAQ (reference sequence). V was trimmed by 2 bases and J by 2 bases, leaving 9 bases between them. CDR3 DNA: TGTGCCAGCAGCTTAAGTCAGGGGAACTATGGCTACACCTTC. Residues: CASSLSQGNYGYTF.

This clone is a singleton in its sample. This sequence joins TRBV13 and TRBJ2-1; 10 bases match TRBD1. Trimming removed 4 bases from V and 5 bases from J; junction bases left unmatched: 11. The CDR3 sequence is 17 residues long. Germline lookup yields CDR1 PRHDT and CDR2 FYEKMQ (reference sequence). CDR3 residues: CASSSDRGLHPDNEQFF. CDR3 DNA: TGTGCCAGCAGCTCCGACAGGGGGCTACACCCGGACAATGAGCAGTTCTTC.

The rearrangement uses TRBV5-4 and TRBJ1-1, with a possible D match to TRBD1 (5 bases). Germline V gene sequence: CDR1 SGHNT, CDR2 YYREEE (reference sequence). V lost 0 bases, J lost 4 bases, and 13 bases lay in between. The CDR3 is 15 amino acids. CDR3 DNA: TGTGCCAGCAGCTTGGGGGGCGTCGGGGGCACTGAAGCTTTCTTT. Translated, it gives CASSLGGVGGTEAFF.

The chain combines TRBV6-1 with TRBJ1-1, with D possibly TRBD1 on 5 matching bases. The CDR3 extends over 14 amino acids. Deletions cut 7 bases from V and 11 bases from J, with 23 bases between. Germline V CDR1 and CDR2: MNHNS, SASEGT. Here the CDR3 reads CASNPRTVGTRAFF. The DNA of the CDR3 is TGTGCCAGCAACCCCCGAACTGTTGGGACTAGGGCTTTCTTT.

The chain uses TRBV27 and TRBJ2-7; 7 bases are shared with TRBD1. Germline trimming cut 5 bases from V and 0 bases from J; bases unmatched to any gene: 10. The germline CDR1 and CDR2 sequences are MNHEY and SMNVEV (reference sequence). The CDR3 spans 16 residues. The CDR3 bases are TGTGCCAGCAGTGGTGCAGGGGGTAAAAGCTCCTACGAGCAGTACTTC. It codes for CASSGAGGKSSYEQYF.

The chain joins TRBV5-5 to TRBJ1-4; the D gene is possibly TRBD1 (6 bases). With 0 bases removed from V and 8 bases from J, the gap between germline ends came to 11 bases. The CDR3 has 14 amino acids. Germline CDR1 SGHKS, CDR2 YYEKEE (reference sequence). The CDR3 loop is CASSLGQGQEKLFF. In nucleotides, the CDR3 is TGTGCCAGCAGCTTGGGTCAGGGGCAAGAAAAACTGTTTTTT. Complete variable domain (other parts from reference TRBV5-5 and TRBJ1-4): DAGVTQSPTHLIKTRGQQVTLRCSPISGHKSVSWYQQVLGQGPQFIFQYYEKEERGRGNFPDRFSARQFPNYSSELNVNALLLGDSALYLCASSLGQGQEKLFFGSGTQLSVL.

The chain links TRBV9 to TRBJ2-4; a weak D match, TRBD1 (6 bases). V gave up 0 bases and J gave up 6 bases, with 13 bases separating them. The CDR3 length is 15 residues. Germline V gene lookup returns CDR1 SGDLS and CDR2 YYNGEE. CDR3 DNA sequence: TGTGCCAGCAGCGTAGGGGTAGGGGGTGGAAACATTCAGTACTTC. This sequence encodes CASSVGVGGGNIQYF.

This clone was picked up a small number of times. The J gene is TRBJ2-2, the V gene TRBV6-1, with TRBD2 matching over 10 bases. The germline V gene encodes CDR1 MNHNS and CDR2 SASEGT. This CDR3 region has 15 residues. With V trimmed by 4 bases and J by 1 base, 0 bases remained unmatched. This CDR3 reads CASSGLAGNTGELFF. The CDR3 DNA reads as TGTGCCAGCAGTGGACTAGCGGGGAACACCGGGGAGCTGTTTTTT.

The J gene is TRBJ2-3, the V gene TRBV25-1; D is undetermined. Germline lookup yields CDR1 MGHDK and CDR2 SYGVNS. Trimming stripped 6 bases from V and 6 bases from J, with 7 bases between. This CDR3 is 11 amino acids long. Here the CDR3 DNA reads TGTGCCAGCAGCCCCCGGGATACGCAGTATTTT. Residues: CASSPRDTQYF.

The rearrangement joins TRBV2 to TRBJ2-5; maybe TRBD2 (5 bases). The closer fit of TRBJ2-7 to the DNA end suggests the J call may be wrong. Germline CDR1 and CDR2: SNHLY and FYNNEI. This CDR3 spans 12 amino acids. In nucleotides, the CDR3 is TGTGCCAGCAGGCGGGTAGCCTACGAGCAGTACTTC. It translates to CASRRVAYEQYF.

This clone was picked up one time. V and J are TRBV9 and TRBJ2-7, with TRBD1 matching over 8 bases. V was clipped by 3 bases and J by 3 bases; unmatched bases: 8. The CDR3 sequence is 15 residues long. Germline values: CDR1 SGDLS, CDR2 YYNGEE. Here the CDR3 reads CASSGGTGPNYEQYF. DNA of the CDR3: TGTGCCAGCAGCGGGGGGACAGGTCCTAACTACGAGCAGTACTTC.

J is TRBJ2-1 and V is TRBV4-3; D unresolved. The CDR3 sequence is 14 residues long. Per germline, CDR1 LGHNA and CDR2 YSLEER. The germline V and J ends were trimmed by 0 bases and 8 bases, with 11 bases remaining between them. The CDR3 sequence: CASSQELVSDEQFF. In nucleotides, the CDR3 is TGCGCCAGCAGCCAAGAATTGGTGAGCGATGAGCAGTTCTTC.

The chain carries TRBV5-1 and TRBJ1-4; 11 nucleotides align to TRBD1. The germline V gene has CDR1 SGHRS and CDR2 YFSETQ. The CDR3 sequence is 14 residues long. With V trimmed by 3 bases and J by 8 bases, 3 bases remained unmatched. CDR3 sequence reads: CASSYGTGGEKLFF. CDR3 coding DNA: TGCGCCAGCAGCTACGGGACAGGGGGGGAAAAACTGTTTTTT.

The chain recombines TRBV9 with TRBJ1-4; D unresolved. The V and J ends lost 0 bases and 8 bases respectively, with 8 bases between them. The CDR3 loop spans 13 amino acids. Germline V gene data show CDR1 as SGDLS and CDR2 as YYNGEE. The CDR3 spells CASSVELEEKLFF. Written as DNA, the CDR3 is TGTGCCAGCAGCGTAGAACTGGAGGAAAAACTGTTTTTT. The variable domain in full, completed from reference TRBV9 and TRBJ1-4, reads DSGVTQTPKHLITATGQRVTLRCSPRSGDLSVYWYQQSLDQGLQFLIQYYNGEERAKGNILERFSAQQFPDLHSELNLSSLELGDSALYFCASSVELEEKLFFGSGTQLSVL.

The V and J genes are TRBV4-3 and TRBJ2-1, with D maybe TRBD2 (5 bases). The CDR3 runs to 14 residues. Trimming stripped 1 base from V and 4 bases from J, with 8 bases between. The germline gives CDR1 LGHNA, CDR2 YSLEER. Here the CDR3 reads CASSQVGGYNEQFF. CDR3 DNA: TGCGCCAGCAGCCAAGTAGGAGGATACAATGAGCAGTTCTTC.

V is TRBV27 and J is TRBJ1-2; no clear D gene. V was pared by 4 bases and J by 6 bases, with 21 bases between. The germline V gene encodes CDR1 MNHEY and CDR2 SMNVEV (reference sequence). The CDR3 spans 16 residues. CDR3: CASSSRIGLRRDGYTF. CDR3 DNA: TGTGCCAGCAGTTCCCGAATCGGCCTCCGGAGAGATGGCTACACCTTC.

The CDR3 DNA reads as TGTGCCATCAGCGCAGGGCACGATGGCTACACCTTC. It translates to CAISAGHDGYTF. The V gene is TRBV10-3, the J gene TRBJ1-2; possible D gene TRBD1, 5 bases. Germline V gene sequence: CDR1 ENHRY, CDR2 SYGVKD. V lost 6 bases and J 6 bases, leaving 11 bases between the germline ends. CDR3 length equals 12 residues.

The CDR3 DNA reads as TGTGCCAGCAGCCCTGGGGCTAGCGGATACAATGAGCAGTTCTTC. Amino acid sequence: CASSPGASGYNEQFF. The rearrangement joins TRBV9 to TRBJ2-1, with 7 bases aligning to TRBD2. V lost 4 bases to trimming and J lost 4 bases; unmatched junction nucleotides: 8. The germline CDR1 and CDR2 sequences are SGDLS and YYNGEE. The CDR3 consists of 15 residues.